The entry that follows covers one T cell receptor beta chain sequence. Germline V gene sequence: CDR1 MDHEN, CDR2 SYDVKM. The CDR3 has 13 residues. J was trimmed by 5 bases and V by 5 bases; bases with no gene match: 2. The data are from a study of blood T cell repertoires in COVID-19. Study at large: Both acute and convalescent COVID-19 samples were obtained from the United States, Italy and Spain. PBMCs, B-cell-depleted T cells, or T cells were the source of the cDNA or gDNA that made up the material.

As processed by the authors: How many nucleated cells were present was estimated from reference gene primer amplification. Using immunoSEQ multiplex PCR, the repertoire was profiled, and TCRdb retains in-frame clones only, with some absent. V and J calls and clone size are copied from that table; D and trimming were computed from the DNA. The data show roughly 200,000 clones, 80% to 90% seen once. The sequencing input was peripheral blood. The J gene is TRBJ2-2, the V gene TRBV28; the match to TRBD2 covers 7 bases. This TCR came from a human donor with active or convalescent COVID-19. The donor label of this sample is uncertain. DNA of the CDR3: TGTGCCAGCAGTGGGAGGGGTACCGGGGAGCTGTTTTTT. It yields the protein CASSGRGTGELFF. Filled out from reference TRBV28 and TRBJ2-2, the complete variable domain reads DVKVTQSSRYLVKRTGEKVFLECVQDMDHENMFWYRQDPGLGLRLIYFSYDVKMKEKGDIPEGYSVSREKKERFSLILESASTNQTSMYLCASSGRGTGELFFGEGSRLTVL.